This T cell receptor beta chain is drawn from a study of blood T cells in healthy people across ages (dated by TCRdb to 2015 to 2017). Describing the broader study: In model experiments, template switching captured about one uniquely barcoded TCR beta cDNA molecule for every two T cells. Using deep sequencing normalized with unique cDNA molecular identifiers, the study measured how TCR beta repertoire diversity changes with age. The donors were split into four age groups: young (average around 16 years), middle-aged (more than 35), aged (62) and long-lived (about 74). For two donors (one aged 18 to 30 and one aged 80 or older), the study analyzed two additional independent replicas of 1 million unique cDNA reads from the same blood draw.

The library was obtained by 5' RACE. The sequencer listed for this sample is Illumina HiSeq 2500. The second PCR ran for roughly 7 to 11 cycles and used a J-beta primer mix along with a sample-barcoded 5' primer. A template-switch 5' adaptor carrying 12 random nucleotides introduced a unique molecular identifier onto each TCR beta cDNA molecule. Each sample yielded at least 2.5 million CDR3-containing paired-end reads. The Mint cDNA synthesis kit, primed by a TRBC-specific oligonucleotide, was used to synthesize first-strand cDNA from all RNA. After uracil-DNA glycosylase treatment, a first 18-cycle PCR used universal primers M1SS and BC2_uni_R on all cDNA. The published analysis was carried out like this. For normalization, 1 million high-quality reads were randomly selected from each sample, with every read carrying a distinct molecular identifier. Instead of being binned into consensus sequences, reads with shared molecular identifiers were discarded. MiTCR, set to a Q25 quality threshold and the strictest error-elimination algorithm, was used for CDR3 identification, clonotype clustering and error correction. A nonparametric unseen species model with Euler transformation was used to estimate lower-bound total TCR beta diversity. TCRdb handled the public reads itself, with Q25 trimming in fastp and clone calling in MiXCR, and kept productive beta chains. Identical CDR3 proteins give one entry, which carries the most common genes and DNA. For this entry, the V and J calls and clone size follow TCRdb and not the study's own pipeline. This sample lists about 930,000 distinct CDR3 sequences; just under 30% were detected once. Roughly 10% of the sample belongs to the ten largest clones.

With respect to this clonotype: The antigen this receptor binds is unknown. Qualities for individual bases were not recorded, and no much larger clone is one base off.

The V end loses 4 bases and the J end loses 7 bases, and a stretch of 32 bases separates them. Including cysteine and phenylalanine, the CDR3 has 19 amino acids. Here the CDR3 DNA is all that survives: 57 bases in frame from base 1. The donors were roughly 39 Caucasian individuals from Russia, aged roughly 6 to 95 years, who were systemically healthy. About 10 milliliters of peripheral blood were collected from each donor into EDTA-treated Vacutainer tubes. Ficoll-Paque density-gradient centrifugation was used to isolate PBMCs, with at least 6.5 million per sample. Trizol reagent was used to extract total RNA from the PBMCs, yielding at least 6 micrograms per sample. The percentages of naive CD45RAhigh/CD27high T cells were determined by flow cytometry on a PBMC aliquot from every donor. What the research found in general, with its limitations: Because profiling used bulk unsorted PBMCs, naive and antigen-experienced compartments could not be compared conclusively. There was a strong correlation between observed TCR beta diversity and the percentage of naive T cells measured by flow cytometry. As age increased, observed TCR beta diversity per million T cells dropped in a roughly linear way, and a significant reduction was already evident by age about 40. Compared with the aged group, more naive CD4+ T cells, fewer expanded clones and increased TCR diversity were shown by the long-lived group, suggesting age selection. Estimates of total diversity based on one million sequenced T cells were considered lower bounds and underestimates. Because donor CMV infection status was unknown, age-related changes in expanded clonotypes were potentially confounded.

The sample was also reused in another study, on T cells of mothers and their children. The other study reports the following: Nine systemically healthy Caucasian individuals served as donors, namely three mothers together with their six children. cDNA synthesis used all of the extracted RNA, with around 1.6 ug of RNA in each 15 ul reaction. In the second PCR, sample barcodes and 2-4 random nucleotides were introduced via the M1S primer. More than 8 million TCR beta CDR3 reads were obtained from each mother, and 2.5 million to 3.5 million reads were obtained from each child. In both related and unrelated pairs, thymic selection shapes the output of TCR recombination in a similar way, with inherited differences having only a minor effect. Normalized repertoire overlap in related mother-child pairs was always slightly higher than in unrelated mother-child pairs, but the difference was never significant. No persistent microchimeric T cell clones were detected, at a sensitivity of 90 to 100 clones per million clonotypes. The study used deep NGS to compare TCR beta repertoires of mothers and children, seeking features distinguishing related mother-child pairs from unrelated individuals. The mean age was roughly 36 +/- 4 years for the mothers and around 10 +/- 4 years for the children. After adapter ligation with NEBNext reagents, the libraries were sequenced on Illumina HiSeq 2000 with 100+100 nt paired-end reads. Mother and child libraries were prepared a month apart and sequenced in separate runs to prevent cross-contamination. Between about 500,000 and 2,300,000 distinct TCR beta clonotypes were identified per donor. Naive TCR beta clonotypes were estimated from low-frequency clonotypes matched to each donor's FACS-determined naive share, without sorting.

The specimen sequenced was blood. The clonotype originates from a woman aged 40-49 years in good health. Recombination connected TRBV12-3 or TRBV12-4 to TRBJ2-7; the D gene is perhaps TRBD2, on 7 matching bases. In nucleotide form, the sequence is TGTGCCAGCAGTTCTTTTGGGGGGATGAGGGGGGGCGCAAACAATGAGCAGTACTTC. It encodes CASSSFGGMRGGANNEQYF.